Given below is one T cell receptor (beta chain) in context. Its antigen is undetermined. Treatment specified: around 19 received Ad26.COV2.S at low or high dose, single or two shots; 5 received placebo; per-sample allocation not given. The samples date from day 63 after the first vaccine or placebo injection. The CDR3 consists of 14 residues. Germline CDR1 reads SGHAT; CDR2 reads FQNNGV. V was pared by 6 bases and J by 1 base, with 5 bases of the junction left unmatched. These data originate in a study of Ad26.COV2.S vaccination and SARS-CoV-2 variants. Study-level information: Ad26.COV2.S given intramuscularly, once or twice 56 days apart.

The method was immunoSEQ multiplex PCR; TCRdb's version includes in-frame clones alone and lacks a portion of them. Of roughly 390,000 clones in the sample, around nine tenths were seen once. Study outcomes and limitations: The study found higher spike-specific TCR breadth in vaccine than placebo recipients. Vaccinees reportedly had broad spike-specific CD8+ and CD4+ T cell responses.

Sample: peripheral blood, taken in a trial of Ad26.COV2.S vaccine versus placebo. This chain connects TRBV11-2 to TRBJ2-5; 7 bases line up with TRBD1. The receptor comes from a person between 18 and 59 years old who received the Ad26.COV2.S COVID-19 vaccine or a placebo. CDR3 sequence reads: CASRLDRFQETQYF. DNA for the CDR3: TGTGCCAGCAGATTGGACAGGTTCCAAGAGACCCAGTACTTC.